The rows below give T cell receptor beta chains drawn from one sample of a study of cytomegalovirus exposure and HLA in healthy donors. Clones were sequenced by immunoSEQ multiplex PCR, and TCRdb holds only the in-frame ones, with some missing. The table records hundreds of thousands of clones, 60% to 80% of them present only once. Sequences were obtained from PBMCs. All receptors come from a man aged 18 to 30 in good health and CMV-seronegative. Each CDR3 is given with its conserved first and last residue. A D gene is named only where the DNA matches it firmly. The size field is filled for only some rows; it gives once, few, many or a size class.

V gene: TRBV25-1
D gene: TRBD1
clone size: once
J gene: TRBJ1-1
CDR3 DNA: TGTGCCAGCAGTGAATATGCTAAACAGGGGAAATCCACTGAAGCTTTCTTT
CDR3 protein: CASSEYAKQGKSTEAFF

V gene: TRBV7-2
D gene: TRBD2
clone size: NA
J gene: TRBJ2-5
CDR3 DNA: TGTGCCAGCAGCTCGGGACTAGCGGGGGCGGGGGAGACCCAGTACTTC
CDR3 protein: CASSSGLAGAGETQYF

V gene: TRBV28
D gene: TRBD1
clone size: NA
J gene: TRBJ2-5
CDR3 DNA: TGTGCCAGCAGCCCGCCGGGACAGGGGTCGGAGACCCAGTACTTC
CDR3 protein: CASSPPGQGSETQYF

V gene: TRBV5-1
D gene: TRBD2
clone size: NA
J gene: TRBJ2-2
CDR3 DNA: TGCGCCAGCAGGTTACGGGAGGATGGGGAGCTGTTTTTT
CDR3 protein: CASRLREDGELFF

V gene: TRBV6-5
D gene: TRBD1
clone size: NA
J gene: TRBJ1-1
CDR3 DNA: TGTGCCAGCAGCCTCCGGGACAGGCATGAAGCTTTCTTT
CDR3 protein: CASSLRDRHEAFF

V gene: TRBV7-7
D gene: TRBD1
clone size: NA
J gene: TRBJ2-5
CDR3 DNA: TGTGCTAGCAGCTTAGTCGTAGGGGGCGCGGGCGGAGAGACCCAGTACTTC
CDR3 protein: CASSLVVGGAGGETQYF

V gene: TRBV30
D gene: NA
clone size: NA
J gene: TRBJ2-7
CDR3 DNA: TGTGCCTGGAGTAATAGTAACGAGCAGTACTTC
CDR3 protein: CAWSNSNEQYF

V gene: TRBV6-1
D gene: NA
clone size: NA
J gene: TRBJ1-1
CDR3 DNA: TGTGCCAGCAGTGAAGCGCAGGGTGTGAACACTGAAGCTTTCTTT
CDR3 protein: CASSEAQGVNTEAFF

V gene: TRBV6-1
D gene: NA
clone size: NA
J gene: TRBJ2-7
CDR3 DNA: TGTGCCAGCAGTGAGAGGGACTACGAGCAGTACTTC
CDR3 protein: CASSERDYEQYF

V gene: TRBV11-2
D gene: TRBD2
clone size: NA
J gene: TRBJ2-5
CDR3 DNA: TGTGCCAGCAGCGTCGGGACAGTTGCTAGCGGGAGAAAGACCCAGTACTTC
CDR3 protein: CASSVGTVASGRKTQYF

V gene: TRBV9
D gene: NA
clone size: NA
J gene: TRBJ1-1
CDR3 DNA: TGTGCCAGCAGCAAAGGTGTCCAGGGCCGCAACACTGAAGCTTTCTTT
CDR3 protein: CASSKGVQGRNTEAFF

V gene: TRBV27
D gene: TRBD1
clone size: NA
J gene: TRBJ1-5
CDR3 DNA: TGTGCCAGCAGCCTAACAGGGGGCAATCAGCCCCAGCATTTT
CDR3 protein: CASSLTGGNQPQHF

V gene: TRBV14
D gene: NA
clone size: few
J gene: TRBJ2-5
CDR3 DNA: TGTGCCAGCAGCCAGGTGTGGCAGGAAGAGACCCAGTACTTC
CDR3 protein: CASSQVWQEETQYF

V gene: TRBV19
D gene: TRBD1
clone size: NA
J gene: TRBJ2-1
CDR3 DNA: TGTGCCAGTAGCCGCATAACAGGGGCCCCGCGTCCTGAGCAGTTCTTC
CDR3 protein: CASSRITGAPRPEQFF

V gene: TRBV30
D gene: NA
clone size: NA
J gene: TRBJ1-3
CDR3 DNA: TGTGCCTGGGAGGGGGGGGCTGGAAACACCATATATTTT
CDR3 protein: CAWEGGAGNTIYF

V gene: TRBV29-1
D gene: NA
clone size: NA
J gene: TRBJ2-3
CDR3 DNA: TGCAGCGTTGGGGGGCCGGGTAGCACAGATACGCAGTATTTT
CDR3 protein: CSVGGPGSTDTQYF

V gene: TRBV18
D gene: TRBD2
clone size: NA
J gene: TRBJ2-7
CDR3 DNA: TGTGCCAGCTCACTGAGCGGGGACTCCTACGAGCAGTACTTC
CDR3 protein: CASSLSGDSYEQYF

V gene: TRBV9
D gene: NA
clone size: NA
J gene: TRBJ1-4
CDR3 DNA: TGTGCCAGCAGCTCCCCGGGTGTTACTAATGAAAAACTGTTTTTT
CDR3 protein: CASSSPGVTNEKLFF

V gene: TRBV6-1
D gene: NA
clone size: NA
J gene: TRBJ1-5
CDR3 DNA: TGTGCCAGCAGTGAAGCGGGAGGGATCCATCAGCCCCAGCATTTT
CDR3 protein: CASSEAGGIHQPQHF

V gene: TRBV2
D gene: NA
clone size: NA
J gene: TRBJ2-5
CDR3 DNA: TGTGCCAGCGGCGGGACTGGGGAGACCCAGTACTTC
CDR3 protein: CASGGTGETQYF

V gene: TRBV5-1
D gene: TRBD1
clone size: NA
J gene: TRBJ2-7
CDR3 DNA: TGCGCCAGCAGCGCGACAGGGGATCCCTACGAGCAGTACTTC
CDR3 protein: CASSATGDPYEQYF

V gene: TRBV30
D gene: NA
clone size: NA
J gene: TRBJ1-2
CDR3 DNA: TGTGCCTGGGCACAACCCGGGACATTCAATGGCTACACCTTC
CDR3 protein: CAWAQPGTFNGYTF

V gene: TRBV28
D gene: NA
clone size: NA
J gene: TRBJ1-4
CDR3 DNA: TGTGCCAGCAGTTTACAGGGTGAAAAACTGTTTTTT
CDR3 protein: CASSLQGEKLFF

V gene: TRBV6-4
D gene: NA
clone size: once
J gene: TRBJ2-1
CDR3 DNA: TGTGCCAGCAGTGGTCAGGGCCATGAGCAGTTCTTC
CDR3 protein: CASSGQGHEQFF

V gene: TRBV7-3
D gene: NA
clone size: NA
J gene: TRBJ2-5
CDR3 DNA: TGTGCCAGCAGCGCGGACGGTAGGGGCCAAGAGACCCAGTACTTC
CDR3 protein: CASSADGRGQETQYF

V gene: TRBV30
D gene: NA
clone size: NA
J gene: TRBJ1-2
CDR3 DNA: TGTGCCTGGAGTGTACAGTCTTCTAACTATGGCTACACCTTC
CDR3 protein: CAWSVQSSNYGYTF

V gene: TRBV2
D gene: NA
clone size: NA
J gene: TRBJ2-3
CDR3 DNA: TGTGCCAGCAGCGCCCTGAGGAGCACAGATACGCAGTATTTT
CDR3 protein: CASSALRSTDTQYF

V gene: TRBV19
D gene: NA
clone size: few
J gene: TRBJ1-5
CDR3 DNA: TGTGCCAGCCGACAGGTGAGCAATCAGCCCCAGCATTTT
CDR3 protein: CASRQVSNQPQHF

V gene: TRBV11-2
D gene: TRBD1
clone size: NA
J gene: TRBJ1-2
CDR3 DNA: TGTGCCAGCAGCGCTGGGGACAGGGTGGTCTATGGCTACACCTTC
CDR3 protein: CASSAGDRVVYGYTF